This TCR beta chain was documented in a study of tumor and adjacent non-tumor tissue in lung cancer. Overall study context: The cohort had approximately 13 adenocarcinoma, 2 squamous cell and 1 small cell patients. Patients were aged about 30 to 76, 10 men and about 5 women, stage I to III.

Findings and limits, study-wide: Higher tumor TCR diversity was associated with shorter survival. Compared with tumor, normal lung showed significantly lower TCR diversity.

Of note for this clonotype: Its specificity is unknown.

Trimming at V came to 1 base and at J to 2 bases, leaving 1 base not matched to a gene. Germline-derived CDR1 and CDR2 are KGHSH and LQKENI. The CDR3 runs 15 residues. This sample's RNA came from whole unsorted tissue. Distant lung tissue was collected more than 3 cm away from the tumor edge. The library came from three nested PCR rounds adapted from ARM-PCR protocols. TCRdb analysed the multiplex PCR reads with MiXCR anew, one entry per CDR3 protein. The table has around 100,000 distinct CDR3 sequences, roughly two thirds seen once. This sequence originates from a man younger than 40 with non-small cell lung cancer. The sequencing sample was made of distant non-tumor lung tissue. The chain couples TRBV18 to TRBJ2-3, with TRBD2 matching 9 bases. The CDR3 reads CASSPRGRDTDTQYF. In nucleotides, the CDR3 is TGTGCCAGCTCACCACGCGGGAGGGACACAGATACGCAGTATTTT.